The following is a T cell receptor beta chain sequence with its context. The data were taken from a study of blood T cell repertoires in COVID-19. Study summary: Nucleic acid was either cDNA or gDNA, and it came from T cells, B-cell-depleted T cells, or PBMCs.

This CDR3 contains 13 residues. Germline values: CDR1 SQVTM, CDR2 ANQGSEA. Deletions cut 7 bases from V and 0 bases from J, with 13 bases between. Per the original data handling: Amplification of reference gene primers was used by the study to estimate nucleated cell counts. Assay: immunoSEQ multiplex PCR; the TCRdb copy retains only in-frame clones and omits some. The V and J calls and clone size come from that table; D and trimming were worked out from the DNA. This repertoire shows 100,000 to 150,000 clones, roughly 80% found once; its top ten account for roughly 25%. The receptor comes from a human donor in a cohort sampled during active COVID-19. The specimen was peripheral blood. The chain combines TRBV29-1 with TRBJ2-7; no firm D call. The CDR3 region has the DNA TGCAGCGCCCTACGAACTGGCTCCTACGAGCAGTACTTC. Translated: CSALRTGSYEQYF.